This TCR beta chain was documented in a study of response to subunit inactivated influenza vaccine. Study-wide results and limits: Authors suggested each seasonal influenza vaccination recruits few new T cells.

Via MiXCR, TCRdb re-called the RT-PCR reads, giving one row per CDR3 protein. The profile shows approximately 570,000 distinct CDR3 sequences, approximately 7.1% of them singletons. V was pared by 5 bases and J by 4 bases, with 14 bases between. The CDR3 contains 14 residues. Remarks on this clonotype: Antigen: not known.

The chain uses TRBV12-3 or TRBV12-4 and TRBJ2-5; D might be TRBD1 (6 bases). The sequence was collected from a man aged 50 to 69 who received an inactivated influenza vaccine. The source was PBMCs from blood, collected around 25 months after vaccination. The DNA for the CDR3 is TGTGCCAGCAGTCACCGCAGGGGTTCAGAGACCCAGTACTTC. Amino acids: CASSHRRGSETQYF.